This T cell receptor (beta chain) derives from a study of T cells in Graves' hyperthyroidism and ophthalmopathy. As to this clonotype: Its antigen is not identified.

Template material for amplifying TCR beta CDR3 regions consisted of RNA transcripts. The HTBI primer set was used in a first-round RT-PCR of the TCR CDR3. One entry per CDR3 protein, called by TCRdb with MiXCR from the multiplex PCR reads. The table records hundreds of thousands of distinct CDR3 sequences, roughly a third of them present only once. Study-level points and caveats: Most thyroid-expanded clonotypes above 0.001 were also found in blood.

The material sequenced was blood. The receptor was derived from a woman between 40 and 50 years old with Graves' hyperthyroidism.

CDR3 residues: CACRGRAYEQYF. The CDR3, as DNA: TGTGCCTGCAGGGGTAGGGCCTACGAGCAGTACTTC. The chain is built from TRBV30 and TRBJ2-7, with D tentatively TRBD1 (6 bases). With 6 bases removed from V and 2 bases from J, the gap between germline ends came to 11 bases. This CDR3 region has 12 residues. Looked up from germline, CDR1 is GTSNPN and CDR2 is SVGIG (reference sequence).